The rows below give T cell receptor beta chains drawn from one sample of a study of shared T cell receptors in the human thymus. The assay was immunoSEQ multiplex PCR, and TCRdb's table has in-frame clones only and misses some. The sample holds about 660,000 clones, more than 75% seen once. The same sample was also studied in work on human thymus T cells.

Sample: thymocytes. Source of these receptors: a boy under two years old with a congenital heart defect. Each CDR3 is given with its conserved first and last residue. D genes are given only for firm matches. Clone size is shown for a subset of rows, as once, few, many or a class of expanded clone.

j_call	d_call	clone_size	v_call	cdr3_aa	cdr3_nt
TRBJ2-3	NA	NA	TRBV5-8	CASSARVPSTDTQYF	TGTGCCAGCAGCGCCAGGGTACCTAGCACAGATACGCAGTATTTT
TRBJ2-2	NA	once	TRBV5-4	CASSRGNTGELFF	TGTGCCAGCAGCCGAGGGAACACCGGGGAGCTGTTTTTT
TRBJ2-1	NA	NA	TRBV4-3	CASSQEVLQGGYNEQFF	TGCGCCAGCAGCCAAGAGGTATTACAGGGTGGGTACAATGAGCAGTTCTTC
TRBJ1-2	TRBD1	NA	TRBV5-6	CASSLVVQGASYGYTF	TGTGCCAGCAGCTTGGTGGTCCAGGGGGCCTCCTATGGCTACACCTTC
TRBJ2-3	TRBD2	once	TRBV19	CASSPGTSACTDTQYF	TGTGCCAGTAGTCCGGGGACTAGCGCCTGCACAGATACGCAGTATTTT
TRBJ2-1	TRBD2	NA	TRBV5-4	CASSLSASGSNEQFF	TGTGCCAGCAGCTTGAGCGCTAGCGGGAGCAATGAGCAGTTCTTC
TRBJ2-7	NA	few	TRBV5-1	CASSGPAPSYEQYF	TGCGCCAGCAGCGGCCCAGCGCCATCCTACGAGCAGTACTTC
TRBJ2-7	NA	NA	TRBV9	CASSVWPYEQYF	TGTGCCAGCAGCGTTTGGCCCTACGAGCAGTACTTC
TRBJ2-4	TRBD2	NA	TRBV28	CASKAGGSLAKNIQYF	TGTGCCAGCAAGGCGGGAGGATCACTAGCCAAAAACATTCAGTACTTC
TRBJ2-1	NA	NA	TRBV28	CASSSQGKYNEQFF	TGTGCCAGCAGTTCCCAGGGGAAATACAATGAGCAGTTCTTC
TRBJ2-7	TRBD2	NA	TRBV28	CASSLDPGSLRLASSYEQYF	TGTGCCAGCAGCCTCGATCCAGGGAGCCTCCGACTAGCCAGCTCCTACGAGCAGTACTTC
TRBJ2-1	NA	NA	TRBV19	CASSILVGSYNEQFF	TGTGCCAGTAGTATCCTAGTGGGCTCCTACAATGAGCAGTTCTTC
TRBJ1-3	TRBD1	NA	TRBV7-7	CASSLGCRGNSGNTIYF	TGTGCCAGCAGCTTAGGTTGCAGGGGGAACTCTGGAAACACCATATATTTT
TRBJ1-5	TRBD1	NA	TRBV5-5	CASSRTGSMGNQPQHF	TGTGCCAGCAGCAGGACAGGAAGTATGGGCAATCAGCCCCAGCATTTT
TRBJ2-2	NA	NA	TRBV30	CAWSVQGGTGELFF	TGTGCCTGGAGTGTACAGGGAGGGACCGGGGAGCTGTTTTTT
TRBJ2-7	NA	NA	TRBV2	CASRQEDSLSYEQYF	TGTGCCAGCAGACAGGAGGACAGCCTTTCCTACGAGCAGTACTTC
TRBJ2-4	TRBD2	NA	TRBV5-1	CASSLWAGGDIQYF	TGCGCCAGCAGCTTGTGGGCGGGGGGGGACATTCAGTACTTC
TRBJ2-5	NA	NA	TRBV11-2	CASSFKRVGDVETQYF	TGTGCCAGCAGCTTCAAGCGGGTGGGAGATGTAGAGACCCAGTACTTC
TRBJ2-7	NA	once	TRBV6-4	CASRLQGPPYEQYF	TGTGCCAGCAGACTACAGGGACCCCCCTACGAGCAGTACTTC
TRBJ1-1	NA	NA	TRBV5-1	CASSLYLAVNTEAFF	TGCGCCAGCAGCTTGTATTTGGCAGTGAACACTGAAGCTTTCTTT
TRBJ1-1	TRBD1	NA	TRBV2	CASRLGTGMKNTEAFF	TGTGCCAGCAGGCTCGGGACAGGGATGAAGAACACTGAAGCTTTCTTT
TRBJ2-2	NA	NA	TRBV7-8	CASSLAAGMGADSGELFF	TGTGCCAGCAGCTTAGCGGCAGGAATGGGGGCGGATTCCGGGGAGCTGTTTTTT
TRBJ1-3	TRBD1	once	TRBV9	CASSTTGEGTGNTIYF	TGTGCCAGCAGCACAACAGGGGAAGGAACTGGAAACACCATATATTTT
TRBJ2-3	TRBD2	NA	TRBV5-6	CASSGLAGASSTDTQYF	TGTGCCAGCAGCGGACTAGCGGGAGCCTCTAGCACAGATACGCAGTATTTT
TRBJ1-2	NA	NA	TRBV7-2	CASSIEGDRFRDGYTF	TGTGCCAGCAGCATCGAAGGCGACAGGTTTCGGGATGGCTACACCTTC
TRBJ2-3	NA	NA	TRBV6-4	CASSATDTQYF	TGTGCCAGCAGTGCTACAGATACGCAGTATTTT
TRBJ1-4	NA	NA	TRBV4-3	CASSQDRGRRGLFF	TGCGCCAGCAGCCAAGATCGAGGGAGACGGGGACTGTTTTTT
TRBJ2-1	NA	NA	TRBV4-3	CASSYRTVPNEQFF	TGCGCCAGCAGCTATCGGACAGTGCCCAATGAGCAGTTCTTC
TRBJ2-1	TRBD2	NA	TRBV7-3	CASSLTGTSGDNEQFF	TGTGCCAGCAGCTTAACCGGGACTAGCGGGGACAATGAGCAGTTCTTC
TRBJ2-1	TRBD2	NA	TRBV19	CASSIWRRLAGGRPRNEQFF	TGTGCCAGTAGTATATGGCGCCGGCTAGCGGGAGGAAGGCCTCGGAATGAGCAGTTCTTC
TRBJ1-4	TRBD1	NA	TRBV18	CASSPPGTDNEKLFF	TGTGCCAGCTCACCCCCCGGGACAGATAATGAAAAACTGTTTTTT
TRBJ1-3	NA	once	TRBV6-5	CASSVENSGNTIYF	TGTGCCAGCAGTGTAGAGAACTCTGGAAACACCATATATTTT
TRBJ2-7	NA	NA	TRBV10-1	CASSEPGNEQYF	TGCGCCAGCAGTGAGCCGGGGAACGAGCAGTACTTC
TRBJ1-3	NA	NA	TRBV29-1	CSVEAGSGNTIYF	TGCAGCGTTGAAGCAGGTTCTGGAAACACCATATATTTT
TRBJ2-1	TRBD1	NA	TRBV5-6	CASSGTGDNNEQFF	TGTGCCAGCAGTGGGACAGGGGACAACAATGAGCAGTTCTTC
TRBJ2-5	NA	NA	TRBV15	CATSRYREFQETQYF	TGTGCCACCAGCAGGTACCGGGAATTCCAAGAGACCCAGTACTTC
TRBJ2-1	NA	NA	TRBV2	CAGPLDSNNEQFF	TGTGCCGGTCCATTAGACAGCAACAATGAGCAGTTCTTC
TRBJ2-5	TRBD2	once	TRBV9	CASSVSRGEKETQYF	TGTGCCAGCAGCGTCTCTCGGGGGGAAAAAGAGACCCAGTACTTC
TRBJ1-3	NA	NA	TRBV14	CASSLRAFWGSRSGNTIYF	TGTGCCAGCAGCCTACGGGCCTTCTGGGGCTCACGCTCTGGAAACACCATATATTTT
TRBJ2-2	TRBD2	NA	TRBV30	CAWTLGRPGLAGGPHPGELFF	TGTGCCTGGACCTTGGGACGGCCGGGACTAGCGGGAGGGCCACACCCCGGGGAGCTGTTTTTT
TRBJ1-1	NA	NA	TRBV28	CASSFSDTEAFF	TGTGCCAGCAGTTTCTCGGACACTGAAGCTTTCTTT
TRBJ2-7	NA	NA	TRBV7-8	CASSLAPLARHSYEQYF	TGTGCCAGCAGCTTAGCTCCCCTAGCGAGACATTCCTACGAGCAGTACTTC
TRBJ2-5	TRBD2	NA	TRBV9	CASSVWSSGRRTETQYF	TGTGCCAGCAGCGTATGGTCTAGCGGGAGGAGGACAGAGACCCAGTACTTC
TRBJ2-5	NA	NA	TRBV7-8	CASSQGSEAGETQYF	TGTGCCAGCAGCCAGGGCAGTGAGGCTGGAGAGACCCAGTACTTC